Listed below are T cell receptor beta chains from one sample, sequenced in a study of blood T cell repertoires in COVID-19. Only in-frame clones appear in the TCRdb table, and some are missing; sequencing was by immunoSEQ multiplex PCR. The sample shows roughly 230,000 clones, 65% to 90% of them seen only once. The sequencing input was peripheral blood. The receptors come from a woman in her fifties or sixties with acute or convalescent COVID-19. The CDR3 runs from the conserved cysteine through the conserved F or W. Fields, in order: CDR3 protein, V gene, clone size, J gene. Size is stated for part of the rows, as once, few or many counts, or as a class when the clone is expanded.

CDR3 protein: CASSQDRGIQKQFF
V gene: TRBV4-1
clone size: NA
J gene: TRBJ2-1

CDR3 protein: CASSQGLAGGYEQYF
V gene: TRBV4-2
clone size: NA
J gene: TRBJ2-7

CDR3 protein: CASRPTGVLYQPQHF
V gene: TRBV12-2
clone size: once
J gene: TRBJ1-5

CDR3 protein: CASSHKGQGASYQPQHF
V gene: TRBV27
clone size: NA
J gene: TRBJ1-5

CDR3 protein: CASSLESWRGAAVRGEQFF
V gene: TRBV5-6
clone size: NA
J gene: TRBJ2-1

CDR3 protein: CASSQQGGTNTGELFF
V gene: TRBV7-2
clone size: NA
J gene: TRBJ2-2

CDR3 protein: CASSLAPGLAVYEQYF
V gene: TRBV5-1
clone size: NA
J gene: TRBJ2-7

CDR3 protein: CASRRGTYANTGELFF
V gene: TRBV27
clone size: NA
J gene: TRBJ2-2

CDR3 protein: CASSPSSWEAFF
V gene: TRBV11-2
clone size: NA
J gene: TRBJ1-1

CDR3 protein: CASSQETGTGNYGYTF
V gene: TRBV4-2
clone size: NA
J gene: TRBJ1-2

CDR3 protein: CASSEREWALAKLFF
V gene: TRBV2
clone size: once
J gene: TRBJ1-4

CDR3 protein: CASSLKRTEAFF
V gene: TRBV7-9
clone size: NA
J gene: TRBJ1-1

CDR3 protein: CASSLSQGKGTEAFF
V gene: TRBV28
clone size: few
J gene: TRBJ1-1

CDR3 protein: CASSRALIPYEQYF
V gene: TRBV7-9
clone size: NA
J gene: TRBJ2-7

CDR3 protein: CASSRGGTNYNEQFF
V gene: TRBV9
clone size: few
J gene: TRBJ2-1

CDR3 protein: CASSQALTGFNYGYTF
V gene: TRBV4-1
clone size: once
J gene: TRBJ1-2

CDR3 protein: CASSLVGAGANVLTF
V gene: TRBV11-1
clone size: many
J gene: TRBJ2-6